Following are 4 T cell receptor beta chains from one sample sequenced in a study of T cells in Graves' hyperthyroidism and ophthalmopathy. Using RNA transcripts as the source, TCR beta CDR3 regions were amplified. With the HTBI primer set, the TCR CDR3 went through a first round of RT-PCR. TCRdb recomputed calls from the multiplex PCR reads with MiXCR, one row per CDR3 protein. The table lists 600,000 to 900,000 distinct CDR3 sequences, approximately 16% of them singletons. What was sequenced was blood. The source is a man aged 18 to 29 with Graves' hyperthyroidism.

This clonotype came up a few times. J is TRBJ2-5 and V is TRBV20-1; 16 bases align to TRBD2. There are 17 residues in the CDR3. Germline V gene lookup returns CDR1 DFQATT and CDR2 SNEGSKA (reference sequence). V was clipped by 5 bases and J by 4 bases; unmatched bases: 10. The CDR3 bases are TGCAGTGCTGGGCCGGGACTAGCGGGAGGGAAGGGAGAGACCCAGTACTTC. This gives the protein CSAGPGLAGGKGETQYF.

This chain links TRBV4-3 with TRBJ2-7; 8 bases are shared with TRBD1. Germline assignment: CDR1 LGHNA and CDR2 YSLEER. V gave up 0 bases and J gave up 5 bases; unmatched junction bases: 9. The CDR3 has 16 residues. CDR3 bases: TGCGCCAGCAGCCAAGATCCACGGACAGGGAACCACGAGCAGTACTTC. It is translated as CASSQDPRTGNHEQYF.

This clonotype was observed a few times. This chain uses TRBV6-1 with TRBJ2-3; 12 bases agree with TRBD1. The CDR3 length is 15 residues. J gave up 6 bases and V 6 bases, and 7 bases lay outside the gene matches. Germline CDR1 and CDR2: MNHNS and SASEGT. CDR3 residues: CASRPGQGAWDTQYF. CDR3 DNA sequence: TGTGCCAGCAGACCGGGACAGGGGGCTTGGGATACGCAGTATTTT.

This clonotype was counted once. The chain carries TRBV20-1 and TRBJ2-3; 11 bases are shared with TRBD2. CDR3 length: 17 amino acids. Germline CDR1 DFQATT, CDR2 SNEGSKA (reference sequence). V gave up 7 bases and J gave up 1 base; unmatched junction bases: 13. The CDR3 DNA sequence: TGCAGTGGAGACGATAGGGGACTAGCGGCCCGCACAGATACGCAGTATTTT. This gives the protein CSGDDRGLAARTDTQYF.